This is a list of T cell receptor beta chains from one sample in a study of shared clonotypes between healthy human individuals. The assay was immunoSEQ multiplex PCR, and TCRdb's table has in-frame clones only and misses some. The repertoire consists of some 2,000,000 clones, with roughly 95% occurring once and the leading ten covering about 0.13%. Specimen: naive CD4+ T cells sorted from blood. The receptors were gathered from a man between 18 and 35 years old in good health. Each CDR3 is given without its conserved first and last residue. A D gene is named only where the DNA matches it firmly.

V	D	CDR3
TRBV5-1	NA	ASVEATSSTDTQY
TRBV5-6	TRBD1	ASSYRTGGFSGYT
TRBV11-2	TRBD2	ASSSGLAGDEQY
TRBV30	TRBD1	ARNRGLNTGELF
TRBV30	NA	AWGRGLNTEAF
TRBV11-2	NA	ASTTNGLEAF
TRBV5-1	NA	ASSLQGQLQETQY
TRBV6-6	NA	ASTSTGLGGTGELF
TRBV27	NA	ASSLWQVADSPLH
TRBV5-1	NA	ASSGSVNYGYT
TRBV6-1	NA	ASTPGAGGYT
TRBV5-8	TRBD1	ASSFTRRTTGDNQPQH
TRBV19	TRBD1	ASTRTGAGGTEAF
TRBV5-1	NA	ASSSVAGNTGELF
TRBV5-5	TRBD2	ASSWRGEQY
TRBV13	NA	ASSLEGGTSYEQY